The next 12 T cell receptor beta chains were all read from a single sample in a study of T cells after yellow fever vaccination. TCRdb reprocessed the 5' RACE reads via MiXCR and lists one record per CDR3 protein. The sample includes roughly 340,000 distinct CDR3 sequences, around 3.9% of them seen just once. Material: PBMCs, obtained 5 days after the yellow fever booster vaccination. These receptor sequences come from a man younger than 35 who received the YFV17D yellow fever vaccine.

This clonotype has a handful of counts. CDR3 residues: CATSEGETSTDTQYF. DNA of the CDR3: TGTGCCACCAGTGAAGGTGAAACTAGCACAGATACGCAGTATTTT. The chain combines TRBV24-1 with TRBJ2-3; D is unresolved. CDR1 is KGHDR and CDR2 is SFDVKD in the germline V gene. V was pared by 4 bases and J by 0 bases, with 10 bases between. The CDR3 spans 15 residues.

The sample holds many counts of this clonotype. The V call is TRBV10-3, the J call TRBJ1-3, with D unresolved. CDR3 length: 14 amino acids. With 0 bases removed from V and 3 bases from J, the gap between germline ends came to 6 bases. Germline values: CDR1 ENHRY, CDR2 SYGVKD. CDR3 DNA: TGTGCCATCAGTGAGTCGAAGGTTGGAAACACCATATATTTT. Translated, it gives CAISESKVGNTIYF.

This clonotype was counted ten times or more. The chain combines TRBV12-3 or TRBV12-4 with TRBJ2-5; D is uncertain. Trimming shortened V by 7 bases and J by 5 bases, and 8 bases separated the two germline ends. CDR3 length: 11 residues. CDR3 protein: CASTQGETQYF. DNA for the CDR3: TGTGCCAGCACCCAAGGGGAGACCCAGTACTTC.

The chain combines TRBV20-1 with TRBJ2-7, with D possibly matching TRBD2 (6 bases). V was clipped by 5 bases and J by 2 bases, with 13 bases between them. The CDR3 has 13 residues. CDR1 and CDR2 (germline): DFQATT, SNEGSKA (reference sequence). The CDR3: CSAEGRRTYEQYF. CDR3 bases: TGCAGTGCTGAAGGGAGGAGAACCTACGAGCAGTACTTC.

The chain recombines TRBV5-1 with TRBJ2-3; D perhaps matches TRBD1 (5 bases). Germline V gene lookup returns CDR1 SGHRS and CDR2 YFSETQ. The V gene lost 0 bases and the J gene lost 0 bases, with 11 bases spanning the gap. The length of the CDR3 is 16 residues. The CDR3 here is CASSLAGTGSTDTQYF. The CDR3 DNA is TGCGCCAGCAGCTTGGCCGGAACAGGTAGCACAGATACGCAGTATTTT.

In this sample, this clonotype turned up a few times. V is TRBV5-1 and J is TRBJ2-7; D is uncertain. V gave up 4 bases and J gave up 6 bases, with 11 bases separating them. The CDR3 covers 12 residues. Looked up from germline, CDR1 is SGHRS and CDR2 is YFSETQ. As DNA, the CDR3 is TGCGCCAGCAGCACGAGTCTGCCCGAGCAGTACGTC. Translating it yields CASSTSLPEQYV.

The genes are TRBV20-1 and TRBJ2-7; 7 bases align to TRBD1. Per the germline V gene, CDR1 is DFQATT and CDR2 is SNEGSKA (reference sequence). J lost 4 bases, V lost 6 bases, and 15 bases had no gene match. The CDR3 is 15 amino acids. CDR3 region: CSARGQASVGYEQYV. The CDR3 coding sequence is TGCAGTGCCCGAGGACAGGCCAGCGTCGGGTACGAGCAGTACGTC.

Ten or more counts support this clonotype. V and J are TRBV20-1 and TRBJ1-1, with D tentatively TRBD1 (5 bases). Germline lookup yields CDR1 DFQATT and CDR2 SNEGSKA (reference sequence). V lost 2 bases, J lost 11 bases, and 21 bases lay in between. The length of the CDR3 is 14 residues. In DNA, the CDR3 is TGCAGTGCTAGACCGCCGGGACCTCTTCTCTTTGCTTTCTTT. Encoded protein: CSARPPGPLLFAFF.

This clonotype appeared a few times. This chain connects TRBV12-3 or TRBV12-4 to TRBJ1-4; D uncertain. CDR3 length equals 12 residues. V was clipped by 1 base and J by 17 bases, with 14 bases between them. Here the CDR3 DNA reads TGTGCCAGCAGTTTAGAAGGCCGGCCCCGCTTTTTT. This codes for CASSLEGRPRFF.

This clonotype was counted many times. V usage is TRBV5-5 and J usage is TRBJ2-2; D remains unclear. Per the germline V gene, CDR1 is SGHKS and CDR2 is YYEKEE (reference sequence). The CDR3 consists of 13 residues. Deletions cut 4 bases from V and 0 bases from J, with 4 bases between. CDR3 residues: CASSTSNTGELFF. The CDR3 DNA sequence: TGTGCCAGCAGCACGTCGAACACCGGGGAGCTGTTTTTT. The full variable domain, with the rest looked up from reference TRBV5-5 and TRBJ2-2, is DAGVTQSPTHLIKTRGQQVTLRCSPISGHKSVSWYQQVLGQGPQFIFQYYEKEERGRGNFPDRFSARQFPNYSSELNVNALLLGDSALYLCASSTSNTGELFFGEGSRLTVL.

The sample holds many counts of this clonotype. The genes are TRBV4-2 and TRBJ2-1; D tentatively fits TRBD1 or TRBD2 (6 bases each). CDR1 is LGHNA, CDR2 YNFKEQ, per germline. Trimming pared 1 base from V and 6 bases from J, leaving 19 bases between. The CDR3 is 17 residues long. The CDR3, as DNA: TGTGCCAGCAGCCAAGGAGTCCCCGGGGGCCCCGGCAATGAGCAGTTCTTC. This translates into CASSQGVPGGPGNEQFF.

At least ten counts were recorded for this clonotype. The rearrangement joins TRBV4-3 to TRBJ1-1; TRBD1 might be the D (6 bases). Trimming stripped 0 bases from V and 0 bases from J, with 14 bases between. Germline V CDR1 and CDR2: LGHNA, YSLEER. This CDR3 region has 17 residues. The CDR3 spells CASSQEGGRGLNTEAFF. The CDR3 DNA is TGCGCCAGCAGCCAAGAAGGAGGCAGGGGCCTGAACACTGAAGCTTTCTTT.